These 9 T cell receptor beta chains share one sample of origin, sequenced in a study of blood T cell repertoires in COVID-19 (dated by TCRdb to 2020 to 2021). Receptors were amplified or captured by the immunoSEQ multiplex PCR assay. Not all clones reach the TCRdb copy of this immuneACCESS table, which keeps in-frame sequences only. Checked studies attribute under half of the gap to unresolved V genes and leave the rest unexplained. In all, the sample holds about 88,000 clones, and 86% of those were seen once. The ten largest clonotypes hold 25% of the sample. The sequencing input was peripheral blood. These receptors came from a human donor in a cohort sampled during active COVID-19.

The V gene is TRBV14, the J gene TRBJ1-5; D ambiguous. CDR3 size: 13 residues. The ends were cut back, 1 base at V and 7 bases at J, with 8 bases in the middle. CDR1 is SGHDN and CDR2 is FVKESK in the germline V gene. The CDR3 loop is CASSQGRGQPQHF. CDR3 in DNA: TGTGCCAGCAGCCAAGGAAGAGGGCAGCCCCAGCATTTT.

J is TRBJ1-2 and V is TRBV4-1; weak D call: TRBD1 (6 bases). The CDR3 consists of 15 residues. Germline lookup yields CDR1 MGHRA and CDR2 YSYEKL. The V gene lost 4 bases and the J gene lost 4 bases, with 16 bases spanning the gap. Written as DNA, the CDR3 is TGCGCCAGCAGCCCCCCGGGGGGGCTCAGCTATGGCTACACCTTC. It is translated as CASSPPGGLSYGYTF.

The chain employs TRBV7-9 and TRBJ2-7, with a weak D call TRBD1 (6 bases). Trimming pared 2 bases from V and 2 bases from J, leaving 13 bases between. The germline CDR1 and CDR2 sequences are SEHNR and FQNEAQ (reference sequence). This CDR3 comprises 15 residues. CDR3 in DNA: TGTGCCAGCAGCTTATCAGGGGCCTTCCCCTACGAGCAGTACTTC. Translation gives CASSLSGAFPYEQYF.

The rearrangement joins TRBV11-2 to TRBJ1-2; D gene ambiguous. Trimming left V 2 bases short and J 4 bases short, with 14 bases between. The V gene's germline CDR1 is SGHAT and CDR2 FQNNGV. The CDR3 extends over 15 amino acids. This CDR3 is CASSLNGVLSYGYTF. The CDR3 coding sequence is TGTGCCAGCAGCTTAAACGGTGTGTTAAGCTATGGCTACACCTTC.

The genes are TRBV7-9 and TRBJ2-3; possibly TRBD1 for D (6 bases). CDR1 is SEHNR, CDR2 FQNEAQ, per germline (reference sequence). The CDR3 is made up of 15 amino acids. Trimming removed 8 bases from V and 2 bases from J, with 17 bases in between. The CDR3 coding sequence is TGTGCCAGCTGGTCAGGGGTCTCTACCACAGATACGCAGTATTTT. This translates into CASWSGVSTTDTQYF.

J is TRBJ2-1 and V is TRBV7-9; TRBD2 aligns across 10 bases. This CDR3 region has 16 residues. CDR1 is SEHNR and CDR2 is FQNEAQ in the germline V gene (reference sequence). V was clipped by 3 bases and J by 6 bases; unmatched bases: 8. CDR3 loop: CASSFNWLAGVNEQFF. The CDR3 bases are TGTGCCAGCAGCTTTAATTGGCTAGCGGGAGTCAATGAGCAGTTCTTC.

The CDR3 region has the DNA TGTGCCATCAGTGAGTCATTCGCGCAAGAGACCCAGTACTTC. Translation gives CAISESFAQETQYF. The V gene is TRBV10-3, the J gene TRBJ2-5; no clear D. V lost 0 bases and J 2 bases, leaving 7 bases between the germline ends. Germline V gives CDR1 ENHRY, CDR2 SYGVKD. CDR3 length equals 14 residues.

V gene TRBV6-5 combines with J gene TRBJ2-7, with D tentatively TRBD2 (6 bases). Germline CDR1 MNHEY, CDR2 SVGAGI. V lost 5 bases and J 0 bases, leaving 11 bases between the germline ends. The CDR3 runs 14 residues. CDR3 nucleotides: TGTGCCAGCAGTCGACAGACTAGCTCCTACGAGCAGTACTTC. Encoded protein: CASSRQTSSYEQYF.

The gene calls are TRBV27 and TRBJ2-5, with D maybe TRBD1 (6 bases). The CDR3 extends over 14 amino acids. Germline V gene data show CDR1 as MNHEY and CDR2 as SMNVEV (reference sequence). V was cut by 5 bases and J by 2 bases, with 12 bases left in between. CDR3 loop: CASSPRTDQETQYF. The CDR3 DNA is TGTGCCAGCAGTCCCCGGACAGATCAAGAGACCCAGTACTTC.